The entry that follows covers one T cell receptor beta chain sequence. Its antigen is as yet unknown. The record originates from a study of cytomegalovirus exposure and HLA in healthy donors. Study findings and constraints: The study found most TCR sequences rare, yet found some public TCRs in many donors.

TCRdb's copy holds only in-frame clones and misses some; the assay was immunoSEQ multiplex PCR. The sample shows a few hundred thousand clones, around 87% of them seen only once. Per the germline V gene, CDR1 is SGHTA and CDR2 is FQGTGA. The CDR3 runs 17 residues. V shed 2 bases and J 3 bases; nucleotides not matched to a gene: 9. The TCR originated in a woman aged 18-35 years in good health and CMV-seronegative. Sample: PBMCs. The chain employs TRBV7-3 and TRBJ2-2; 7 bases match TRBD1. CDR3 coding DNA: TGTGCCAGCAGCTTACTCCCCCACAGGGGCCACACCGGGGAGCTGTTTTTT. Protein: CASSLLPHRGHTGELFF.